This paragraph covers one T cell receptor (beta chain) sequence. Its antigen is unknown. Each sample had two DNA replicates, 0.45 to 0.65 ug blood or roughly 1.4 ug tissue. Libraries were prepared by immunoSEQ multiplex PCR; TCRdb keeps only in-frame clonotypes and omits some of them. The sample yields around 10,000 clones, about 64% seen once. The CDR3 consists of 15 residues. Germline CDR1 is SGHTA and CDR2 is FQGNSA. J gave up 0 bases and V 5 bases, and 5 bases lay outside the gene matches. This sample stems from a study of early stage breast cancer tumors. Points from the study as a whole: Compared with adjacent normal breast, tumors showed around 2.7-fold denser, more clonal T cells.

Source material: normal breast tissue next to the tumor. This receptor was taken from a person in their sixties or seventies with breast cancer. V usage is TRBV7-2 and J usage is TRBJ2-3; 7 nucleotides align to TRBD1. As DNA, the CDR3 is TGTGCCAGCAGCCAGACAGGGTTTAGCACAGATACGCAGTATTTT. It translates to CASSQTGFSTDTQYF.